A single sample gave rise to the 11 T cell receptor beta chains below, sequenced in a study of cytomegalovirus exposure and HLA in healthy donors. Both 60 Vbeta primers and 13 Jbeta primers went into the PCR. Data came from immunoSEQ multiplex PCR; TCRdb stores just in-frame clones and leaves some out. The data show approximately 160,000 clones, around 72% seen once. The sample comprised PBMCs. These receptors came from a man aged 50 to 60 in good health and CMV-seronegative.

The V and J genes are TRBV5-6 and TRBJ1-1; TRBD1 matches 11 bases. Germline V gene data show CDR1 as SGHDT and CDR2 as YYEEEE. V was pared by 4 bases and J by 5 bases, with 13 bases of the junction left unmatched. The CDR3 runs to 17 residues. This chain's CDR3 is CASSRRAWDRGWTEAFF. Written as DNA, the CDR3 is TGTGCCAGCAGCCGGCGTGCCTGGGACAGGGGGTGGACTGAAGCTTTCTTT.

The chain employs TRBV9 and TRBJ2-1, with 10 positions matching TRBD2. Unmatched junction bases numbered 6, after V lost 3 bases and J lost 0 bases. The CDR3 spans 17 residues. CDR1 is SGDLS, CDR2 YYNGEE, per germline. CDR3: CASSAVIAGGSYNEQFF. As DNA, the CDR3 is TGTGCCAGCAGCGCGGTCATAGCGGGGGGCTCCTACAATGAGCAGTTCTTC.

This chain joins TRBV11-2 and TRBJ1-1; TRBD1 might be the D (5 bases). Germline CDR1 is SGHAT and CDR2 is FQNNGV. The CDR3 loop spans 12 amino acids. V was pared by 1 base and J by 8 bases, with 8 bases between. DNA of the CDR3: TGTGCCAGCAGCTTAGGTCAGGGCGAAGCTTTCTTT. The encoded protein is CASSLGQGEAFF. The full variable domain, completed using reference TRBV11-2 and TRBJ1-1, is EAGVAQSPRYKIIEKRQSVAFWCNPISGHATLYWYQQILGQGPKLLIQFQNNGVVDDSQLPKDRFSAERLKGVDSTLKIQPAKLEDSAVYLCASSLGQGEAFFGQGTRLTVV.

The V call is TRBV28, the J call TRBJ1-2; D gene ambiguous. The CDR3 has 14 amino acids. CDR1 and CDR2 (germline): MDHEN, SYDVKM. With 1 base removed from V and 4 bases from J, the gap between germline ends came to 10 bases. CDR3 in DNA: TGTGCCAGCAGTTTATCGCTTCGGGGCTATGGCTACACCTTC. Translated: CASSLSLRGYGYTF.

V usage is TRBV5-5 and J usage is TRBJ2-3; 7 bases map to TRBD1. J was trimmed by 4 bases and V by 4 bases; bases with no gene match: 3. The V gene's germline CDR1 is SGHKS and CDR2 YYEKEE (reference sequence). CDR3 length: 13 amino acids. The CDR3 DNA follows: TGTGCCAGCAGCATGACAGGGTCAGATACGCAGTATTTT. This encodes CASSMTGSDTQYF.

The gene calls are TRBV4-2 and TRBJ1-1; D perhaps matches TRBD1 (6 bases). The CDR3 length is 18 residues. Trimming cost V 4 bases and J 7 bases, with 28 bases left between them. CDR1 LGHNA and CDR2 YNFKEQ come from the germline V gene. The CDR3 DNA reads as TGTGCCAGCAGCCGTACCGGGCAGGGGACGCCCTTTATGGGTGAAGCTTTCTTT. Amino acid sequence: CASSRTGQGTPFMGEAFF.

This clone showed up just a few times. This chain uses TRBV18 with TRBJ1-1; 8 nucleotides line up with TRBD1. Germline values: CDR1 KGHSH, CDR2 LQKENI. There are 14 residues in the CDR3. Losses at the gene ends were 7 bases for V and 5 bases for J; bases not matched to a gene: 9. The CDR3 DNA reads TGTGCCAGCTTAAGGGCAGGGGGCGAGACTGAAGCTTTCTTT. This encodes CASLRAGGETEAFF.

This sequence joins TRBV4-1 and TRBJ1-2; 9 positions match TRBD1. The V and J ends lost 2 bases and 8 bases, in that order; junction bases with no gene match: 9. Per germline, CDR1 MGHRA and CDR2 YSYEKL. The CDR3 is made up of 15 amino acids. The CDR3 spells CASSQSPGQGVGYTF. The CDR3 bases are TGCGCCAGCAGCCAATCCCCGGGACAGGGAGTGGGCTACACCTTC.

This rearrangement joins TRBV27 to TRBJ1-2, with D unclear. The CDR3 is 13 residues long. In germline, CDR1 is MNHEY, CDR2 SMNVEV (reference sequence). V was pared by 2 bases and J by 5 bases, with 9 bases between. The CDR3 coding sequence is TGTGCCAGCAGTTTAAGAGGCGCTTATGGCTACACCTTC. Protein: CASSLRGAYGYTF.

The chain has TRBV5-1 and TRBJ1-6, with TRBD1 as a possible D gene (5 bases). In germline, CDR1 is SGHRS, CDR2 YFSETQ. Trimming left V 0 bases short and J 3 bases short, with 7 bases between. The length of the CDR3 is 15 residues. CDR3 loop: CASSLGQGYNSPLHF. CDR3 coding DNA: TGCGCCAGCAGCTTGGGGCAGGGCTATAATTCACCCCTCCACTTT.

The genes are TRBV5-6 and TRBJ2-2; the match to TRBD2 covers 14 bases. CDR1 is SGHDT and CDR2 is YYEEEE in the germline V gene. The V gene end was trimmed by 4 bases and the J gene end by 6 bases; junction bases not matched to a gene: 2. The CDR3 loop spans 15 amino acids. The CDR3 DNA is TGTGCCAGCAGCCAGGGACTAGCGGGGGCCGGGGAGCTGTTTTTT. Residues: CASSQGLAGAGELFF.